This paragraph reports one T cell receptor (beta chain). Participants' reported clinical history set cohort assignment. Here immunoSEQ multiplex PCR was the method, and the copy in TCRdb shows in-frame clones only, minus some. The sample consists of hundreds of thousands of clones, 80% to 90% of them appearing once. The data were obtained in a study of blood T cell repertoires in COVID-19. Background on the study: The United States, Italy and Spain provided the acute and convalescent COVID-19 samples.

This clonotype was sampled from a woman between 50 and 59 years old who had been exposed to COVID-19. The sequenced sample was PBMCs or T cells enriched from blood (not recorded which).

CDR3 in DNA: TGTGCCAGCAGTTTTTTTGGAGGGCAGGACTATGGCTACACCTTC. Residues: CASSFFGGQDYGYTF. The chain carries TRBV28 and TRBJ1-2, with D hard to call. The CDR3 length is 15 residues. The V gene's germline CDR1 is MDHEN and CDR2 SYDVKM. The V end lost 3 bases, the J end lost 3 bases, and 14 bases lay between the germline ends.